This TCR beta chain appears in the sequencing data of a study of T cell changes during pregnancy in multiple sclerosis. TCRdb keeps only in-frame clones here, not all; method: immunoSEQ multiplex PCR. Of tens of thousands of clones listed, approximately 90% are singletons. The germline V gene encodes CDR1 SGHVS and CDR2 FQNEAQ. This CDR3 comprises 17 residues. Trimming pared 3 bases from V and 5 bases from J, leaving 22 bases between. The TCR comes from a female donor in good health, enrolled as a control in a pregnancy study. J is TRBJ2-5 and V is TRBV7-8; weak D call: TRBD1 (5 bases). Source: CD4+ T cells from peripheral blood mononuclear cells, taken in the first trimester of pregnancy. The CDR3, as DNA: TGTGCCAGCAGCTTTGGGATCGCTACCTACAGGCCGGAGACCCAGTACTTC. The encoded protein is CASSFGIATYRPETQYF.